Presented here are 20 T cell receptor beta chains from one specimen sequenced in a study of CD8+CD57+ T cells in acquired aplastic anemia. According to the study, genomic DNA was the template for TCR beta VDJ and CDR3 profiling. TCRdb redid the calling of the reads with MiXCR, one entry per CDR3 protein. The sample carries approximately 59,000 distinct CDR3 sequences, about 56% recorded once. The authors sequenced patients whose flow cytometry had shown CD8+CD57+ cell expansion. Source material: sorted CD4+, CD8+, or CD8+CD57+ T cells (not recorded which) from PBMCs. These receptors all come from a human donor with aplastic anemia.

The chain combines TRBV28 with TRBJ2-1, with 9 bases that match TRBD2. V lost 4 bases to trimming and J lost 2 bases; unmatched junction nucleotides: 9. This CDR3 contains 17 residues. Germline V CDR1 and CDR2: MDHEN, SYDVKM. CDR3 DNA: TGTGCCAGCAGTTCCCCCGGCGGGGGGGCCCCCTACAATGAGCAGTTCTTC. Translating gives CASSSPGGGAPYNEQFF. The full variable domain, in which reference TRBV28 and TRBJ2-1 provide the parts outside the CDR3, is DVKVTQSSRYLVKRTGEKVFLECVQDMDHENMFWYRQDPGLGLRLIYFSYDVKMKEKGDIPEGYSVSREKKERFSLILESASTNQTSMYLCASSSPGGGAPYNEQFFGPGTRLTVL.

This clonotype has only a few counts. The chain combines TRBV7-9 with TRBJ2-7; possibly TRBD1 for D (6 bases). Germline V gene lookup returns CDR1 SEHNR and CDR2 FQNEAQ (reference sequence). The V and J ends lost 5 bases and 3 bases respectively, with 11 bases between them. The CDR3 runs to 13 residues. DNA for the CDR3: TGTGCCAGCAGCCCGAGGACAGACTACGAGCAGTACTTC. Translated, it gives CASSPRTDYEQYF.

The rearrangement uses TRBV19 and TRBJ1-2; 8 bases agree with TRBD1. Germline V gene data show CDR1 as LNHDA and CDR2 as SQIVND (reference sequence). V lost 6 bases and J lost 4; bases outside the gene matches: 7. The CDR3 covers 14 residues. The CDR3: CASSNAGTGYGYTF. CDR3 in DNA: TGTGCCAGTAGCAACGCCGGGACAGGCTATGGCTACACCTTC.

This clonotype has only a few counts. This CDR3 reads CAVSSGDASGYTF. CDR3 bases: TGTGCCGTCTCAAGCGGCGACGCTAGTGGCTACACCTTC. The rearrangement uses TRBV24-1 and TRBJ1-2; no clear D gene. CDR1 is KGHDR, CDR2 SFDVKD, per germline. The CDR3 totals 13 residues. The V end lost 12 bases, the J end lost 7 bases, and 20 bases lay between the germline ends.

Of note for this clonotype: The CDR3 does not end in the conserved phenylalanine or tryptophan, so this is likely a read error. The limits of the CDR3 on the DNA are not certain, so only TCRdb's listed CDR3 is given. V is TRBV15 and J is TRBJ2-1; the D call in the table, TRBD1, was not verified against the DNA. The CDR3 is 9 residues long, counting both termini. CDR1 is LNHNV and CDR2 is YYDKDF in the germline V gene (reference sequence). The CDR3 spells CATSRDPPS.

The CDR3 coding sequence is TGTGCCAGTAGGAACAGGAATTCACCCCTCCACTTT. This encodes CASRNRNSPLHF. V is TRBV19 and J is TRBJ1-6, with D possibly TRBD1 on 5 matching bases. V was clipped by 6 bases and J by 7 bases, with 7 bases between them. Germline CDR1 reads LNHDA; CDR2 reads SQIVND (reference sequence). CDR3 size: 12 residues.

This chain connects TRBV9 to TRBJ1-2, with D possibly being TRBD1 (5 bases). Germline assignment: CDR1 SGDLS and CDR2 YYNGEE. This CDR3 region has 16 residues. Trimming took off 5 bases at V and 4 bases at J, with 21 bases between the two ends. Here the CDR3 reads CASSAQLSQGGYGYTF. The CDR3 DNA reads as TGTGCCAGCAGTGCCCAACTTAGTCAGGGTGGCTATGGCTACACCTTC.

The chain links TRBV6-1 to TRBJ2-3, with D possibly TRBD1 on 5 matching bases. This CDR3 region has 15 residues. CDR1 and CDR2 (germline): MNHNS, SASEGT. Trimming took 3 bases from V and 1 from J, leaving 11 bases between them. The CDR3 bases are TGTGCCAGCAGTGAGCCTACAGGACGCACAGATACGCAGTATTTT. Encoded protein: CASSEPTGRTDTQYF.

This clonotype ranks as medium-sized (0.01 to 0.1%). The chain couples TRBV19 to TRBJ2-7, with D perhaps TRBD2 (5 bases). Per germline, CDR1 LNHDA and CDR2 SQIVND (reference sequence). Deletions cut 3 bases from V and 5 bases from J, with 8 bases between. The CDR3 runs 12 residues. The DNA for the CDR3 is TGTGCCAGTAGTATCGGGGTAAACGAGCAGTACTTC. This encodes CASSIGVNEQYF.

In its sample, this clonotype is medium-sized. The rearrangement joins TRBV9 to TRBJ1-2, with 9 bases lining up with TRBD1. The V gene's germline CDR1 is SGDLS and CDR2 YYNGEE. Trimming cost V 0 bases and J 5 bases; bases outside gene matches: 2. CDR3 length: 14 amino acids. Here the CDR3 reads CASSVAGQGYGYTF. CDR3 nucleotides: TGTGCCAGCAGCGTAGCGGGACAGGGTTATGGCTACACCTTC.

This clonotype ranks as medium-sized. The chain employs TRBV2 and TRBJ2-6; D assignment may be TRBD1 or TRBD2 (6 bases each). This CDR3 spans 15 amino acids. Trimming pared 2 bases from V and 4 bases from J, leaving 9 bases between. Germline CDR1 is SNHLY and CDR2 is FYNNEI. The CDR3 DNA reads as TGTGCCAGCAGTGAACCGGGGGCAGGGGCCAACGTCCTGACTTTC. Translation gives CASSEPGAGANVLTF.

This chain links TRBV7-2 with TRBJ2-3; a weak D match, TRBD1 (5 bases). The ends were cut back, 0 bases at V and 2 bases at J, with 9 bases in the middle. The germline CDR1 and CDR2 sequences are SGHTA and FQGNSA. The CDR3 extends over 15 amino acids. CDR3 sequence (DNA): TGTGCCAGCAGCTTAGCCAACAGGAACACAGATACGCAGTATTTT. Translating gives CASSLANRNTDTQYF.

The rearrangement links TRBV15 to TRBJ1-2; 7 positions match TRBD1. The V segment lost 0 bases and the J segment 1 base; nucleotides outside the gene matches: 2. CDR1 LNHNV and CDR2 YYDKDF come from the germline V gene (reference sequence). The CDR3 sequence is 15 residues long. The CDR3 nucleotides are TGTGCCACCAGCAGAGAGGCAGGGGGTAACTATGGCTACACCTTC. Translated, it gives CATSREAGGNYGYTF.

Turning to this clonotype: At one boundary the junction diverges from the germline segment, which might be a read error. The chain couples TRBV7-9 to TRBJ2-5; 7 bases fit TRBD2. The CDR3 extends over 11 amino acids. Germline CDR1 and CDR2: SEHNR and FQNEAQ (reference sequence). For the CDR3, the DNA is TGTGCCAGCAGCCAAGGACTAGTGGTGTTCTTC. It translates to CASSQGLVVFF.

As regards this clonotype: This clone may be a read error of a much larger clone one base away. The CDR3, as DNA: TGTGCCAGCAGCCCGCACAAGGATGGGGAGACCCAGTACTTC. Translation gives CASSPHKDGETQYF. The V gene is TRBV13, the J gene TRBJ2-5; D remains ambiguous. The ends were cut back, 5 bases at V and 5 bases at J, with 15 bases in the middle. This CDR3 is 14 amino acids long. Germline values: CDR1 PRHDT, CDR2 FYEKMQ (reference sequence).

This chain links TRBV2 with TRBJ2-7; TRBD1 matches 8 bases. V was clipped by 7 bases and J by 4 bases; unmatched bases: 6. The CDR3 has 13 amino acids. Germline CDR1 reads SNHLY; CDR2 reads FYNNEI. The CDR3 sequence is CASTPDRAYEQYF. DNA of the CDR3: TGTGCCAGCACACCGGACAGGGCATACGAGCAGTACTTC. The full variable domain, completed using reference TRBV2 and TRBJ2-7, is EPEVTQTPSHQVTQMGQEVILRCVPISNHLYFYWYRQILGQKVEFLVSFYNNEISEKSEIFDDQFSVERPDGSNFTLKIRSTKLEDSAMYFCASTPDRAYEQYFGPGTRLTVT.

The chain employs TRBV20-1 and TRBJ2-5; 8 bases agree with TRBD2. In germline, CDR1 is DFQATT, CDR2 SNEGSKA (reference sequence). J was trimmed by 5 bases and V by 6 bases; bases with no gene match: 11. This CDR3 is built from 14 residues. In nucleotides, the CDR3 is TGCAGTGCGAACGGGGCGGGGGGTGGTGAGACCCAGTACTTC. This encodes CSANGAGGGETQYF.

This clonotype was seen a few times. The rearrangement links TRBV4-1 to TRBJ1-2, with 7 positions matching TRBD1. Germline V lookup: CDR1 MGHRA, CDR2 YSYEKL. The CDR3 extends over 15 amino acids. V lost 6 bases to trimming and J lost 5 bases; unmatched junction nucleotides: 12. CDR3 DNA sequence: TGCGCCAGCAGACTAGGGGGCGGGGGCGGGTATGGCTACACCTTC. Its protein is CASRLGGGGGYGYTF.

The rearrangement uses TRBV7-8 and TRBJ2-3; no definite D call. This CDR3 comprises 13 residues. CDR1 is SGHVS and CDR2 is FQNEAQ in the germline V gene. Deletions cut 3 bases from V and 1 base from J, with 5 bases between. Here the CDR3 reads CASSFGRTDTQYF. CDR3 in DNA: TGTGCCAGCAGCTTTGGGCGCACAGATACGCAGTATTTT.

There are many counts of this clonotype. The chain has TRBV7-6 and TRBJ1-1; 7 bases are shared with TRBD1. The CDR3 is 16 amino acids. V lost 0 bases, J lost 4 bases, and 8 bases stayed unmatched. The V gene's germline CDR1 is SGHVS and CDR2 FNYEAQ. The CDR3 DNA is TGTGCCAGCAGCTTAGCGCCCTCAGGGGGTTTCACTGAAGCTTTCTTT. Translated: CASSLAPSGGFTEAFF.